This T cell receptor beta chain was found in a study of STAT5B mutations in CD4+ large granular lymphocyte leukemia. Sequenced by immunoSEQ multiplex PCR; TCRdb stores in-frame clones only, minus some. Here the sample spans 20,000 to 25,000 clones, over 60% being singletons. Germline V lookup: CDR1 MNHEY, CDR2 SMNVEV (reference sequence). This CDR3 is 15 amino acids long. The V and J ends lost 4 bases and 7 bases, in that order; junction bases with no gene match: 5. The sample comprised CD4+ T cells from blood buffy coats. The J gene is TRBJ2-2, the V gene TRBV27, with 11 positions matching TRBD1. This receptor was identified in a human donor in good health. This CDR3 is CASSSGQGAVGELFF. CDR3 in DNA: TGTGCCAGCAGTTCCGGACAGGGGGCGGTCGGGGAGCTGTTTTTT.